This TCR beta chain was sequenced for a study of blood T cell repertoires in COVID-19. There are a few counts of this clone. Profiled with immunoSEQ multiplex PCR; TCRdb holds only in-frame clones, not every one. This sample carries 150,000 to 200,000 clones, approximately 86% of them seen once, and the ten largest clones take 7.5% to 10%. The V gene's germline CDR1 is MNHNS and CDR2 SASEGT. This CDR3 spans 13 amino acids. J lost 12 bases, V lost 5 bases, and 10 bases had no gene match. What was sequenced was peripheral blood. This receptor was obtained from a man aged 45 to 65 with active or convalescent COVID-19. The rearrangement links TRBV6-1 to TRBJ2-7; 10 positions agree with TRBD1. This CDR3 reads CASSWSRDRGPYF. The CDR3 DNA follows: TGTGCCAGCAGTTGGTCCCGGGACAGGGGCCCGTACTTC.